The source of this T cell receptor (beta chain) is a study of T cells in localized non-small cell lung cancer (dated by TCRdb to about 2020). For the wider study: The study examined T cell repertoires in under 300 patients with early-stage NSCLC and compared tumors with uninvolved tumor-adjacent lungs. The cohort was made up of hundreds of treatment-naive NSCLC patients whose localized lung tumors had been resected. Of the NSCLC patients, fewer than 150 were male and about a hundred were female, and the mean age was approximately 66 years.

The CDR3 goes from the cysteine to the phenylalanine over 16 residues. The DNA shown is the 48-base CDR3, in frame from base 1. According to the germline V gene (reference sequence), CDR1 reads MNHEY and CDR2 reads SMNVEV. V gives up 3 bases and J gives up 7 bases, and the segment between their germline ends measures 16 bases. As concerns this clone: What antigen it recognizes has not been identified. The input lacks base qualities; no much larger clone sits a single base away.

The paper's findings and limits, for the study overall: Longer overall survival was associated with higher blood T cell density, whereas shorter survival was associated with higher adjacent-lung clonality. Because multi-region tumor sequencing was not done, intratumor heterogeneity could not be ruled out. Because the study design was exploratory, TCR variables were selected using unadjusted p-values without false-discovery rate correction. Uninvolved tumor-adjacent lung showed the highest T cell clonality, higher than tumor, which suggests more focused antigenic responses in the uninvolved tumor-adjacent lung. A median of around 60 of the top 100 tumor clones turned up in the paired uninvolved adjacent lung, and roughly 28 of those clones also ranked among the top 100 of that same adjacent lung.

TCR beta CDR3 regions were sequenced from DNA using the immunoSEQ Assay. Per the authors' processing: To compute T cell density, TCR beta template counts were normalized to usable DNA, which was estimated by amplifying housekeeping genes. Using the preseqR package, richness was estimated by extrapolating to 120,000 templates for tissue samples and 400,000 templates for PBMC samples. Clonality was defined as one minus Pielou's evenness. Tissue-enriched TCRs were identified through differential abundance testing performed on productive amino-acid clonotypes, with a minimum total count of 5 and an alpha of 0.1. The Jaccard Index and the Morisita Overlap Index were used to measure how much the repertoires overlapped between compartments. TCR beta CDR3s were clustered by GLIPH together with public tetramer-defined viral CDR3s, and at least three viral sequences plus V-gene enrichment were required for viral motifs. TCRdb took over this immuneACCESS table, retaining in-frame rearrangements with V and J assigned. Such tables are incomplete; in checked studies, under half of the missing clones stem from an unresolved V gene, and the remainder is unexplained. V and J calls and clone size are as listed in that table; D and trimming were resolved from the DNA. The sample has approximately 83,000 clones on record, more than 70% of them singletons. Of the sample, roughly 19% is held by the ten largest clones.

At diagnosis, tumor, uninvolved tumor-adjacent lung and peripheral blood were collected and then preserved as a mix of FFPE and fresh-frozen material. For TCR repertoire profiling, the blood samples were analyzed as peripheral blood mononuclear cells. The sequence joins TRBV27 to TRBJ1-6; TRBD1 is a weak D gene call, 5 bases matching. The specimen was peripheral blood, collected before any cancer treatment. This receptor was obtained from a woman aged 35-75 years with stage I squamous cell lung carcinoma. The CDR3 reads CASSFKPGMWNSPLHF. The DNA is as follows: TGTGCCAGCAGTTTTAAGCCAGGGATGTGGAATTCACCCCTCCACTTT.